The clone carrying this T cell receptor (beta chain) was detected ten times or more. Specified time point: pre-sensitization, week 0. Treatment meaning: therapeutic diphenylcyclopropenone sensitization with weekly scalp DPC. Phlebotomy was performed prior to application of every patch test. Researchers extracted total RNA from unfractionated whole blood. The entry originates in a study of human T cells and chemical hapten exposure. Germline V gene sequence: CDR1 SQVTM, CDR2 ANQGSEA. Trimming pared 7 bases from V and 4 bases from J, leaving 10 bases between. The CDR3 length is 11 residues. TCRdb called the RACE reads again in MiXCR, with one record for every CDR3 protein. The sample lists about 380,000 distinct CDR3 sequences, roughly 4.6% seen once, with just over 2.5% in the top ten.

V and J are TRBV29-1 and TRBJ1-2, with a possible D match to TRBD1 (6 bases). The specimen comprised whole blood, sampled in connection with sensitization to the hapten diphenylcyclopropenone (DPC). The clonotype comes from a woman aged 45-60 years with alopecia areata. Some clones in this sample may be carry-over from other donors' samples. This chain's CDR3 is CSEGGSYGYTF. The CDR3 coding sequence is TGCAGCGAAGGGGGGTCCTATGGCTACACCTTC.